One and the same sample provided the 18 T cell receptor beta chains below, sequenced in a study of T cell responses to AZD1222 COVID-19 vaccine. Produced via immunoSEQ multiplex PCR; TCRdb's table is partial and in-frame only. The top ten hold around 10% of the sample, which has 120,000 or so clones, roughly 89% seen once. The sequenced sample was peripheral blood, obtained on day 0 of MenACWY control vaccination. These receptors were obtained from an adult in good health.

This chain links TRBV10-3 with TRBJ2-5; tentatively, D is TRBD2 (6 bases). The germline CDR1 and CDR2 sequences are ENHRY and SYGVKD. V lost 4 bases, J lost 5 bases, and 23 bases lay in between. The CDR3 spans 17 residues. The DNA for the CDR3 is TGTGCCATCAGTGTATTGGACCGGGACTCAAATGGGGAGACCCAGTACTTC. Translation gives CAISVLDRDSNGETQYF.

This chain uses TRBV9 with TRBJ2-3; D remains unclear. Trimming took 3 bases from V and 4 from J, leaving 3 bases between them. Germline V gene lookup returns CDR1 SGDLS and CDR2 YYNGEE. This CDR3 has 11 amino acids. For the CDR3, the DNA is TGTGCCAGCAGCGCGGCAGATACGCAGTATTTT. It encodes CASSAADTQYF.

The chain recombines TRBV5-1 with TRBJ1-4; D is uncertain. This CDR3 contains 15 residues. The ends were cut back, 0 bases at V and 7 bases at J, with 13 bases in the middle. Germline V gene lookup returns CDR1 SGHRS and CDR2 YFSETQ. The CDR3 DNA is TGCGCCAGCAGCTTGGGGGCCCAGGCGGCTGAAAAACTGTTTTTT. Protein: CASSLGAQAAEKLFF.

The chain has TRBV19 and TRBJ1-1, with D maybe TRBD1 (5 bases). The CDR3 sequence is 16 residues long. CDR1 is LNHDA and CDR2 is SQIVND in the germline V gene (reference sequence). V was clipped by 7 bases and J by 1 base, with 19 bases between them. CDR3 coding DNA: TGTGCCAGTATACCGTTTATGGGGCTTCAGAACACTGAAGCTTTCTTT. It translates to CASIPFMGLQNTEAFF.

Of note for this clone: This sample includes further DNA sequences coding for the same CDR3. The V and J genes are TRBV2 and TRBJ1-2, with a weak D call TRBD1 (6 bases). The germline gives CDR1 SNHLY, CDR2 FYNNEI. Between the trimmed V and J ends, which lost 2 bases and 5 bases, there was a span of 15 bases. The CDR3 extends over 15 amino acids. The CDR3 bases are TGTGCCAGCAGTGAACCTCCAGGCCAGGGGTATGGCTACACCTTC. Translating it yields CASSEPPGQGYGYTF.

The chain recombines TRBV5-6 with TRBJ2-1, with TRBD1 as a possible D gene (6 bases). The CDR3 totals 16 residues. V was shortened by 4 bases and J by 5 bases, with 19 bases between the two germline ends. In germline, CDR1 is SGHDT, CDR2 YYEEEE. The CDR3 coding sequence is TGTGCCAGCAGCCCAATCTTCCCAGGGGCCAACAATGAGCAGTTCTTC. It yields the protein CASSPIFPGANNEQFF.

DNA for the CDR3: TGTGCCAGCAGCCTTTCCACTAGCGGGAGGTACAATGAGCAGTTCTTC. Its protein is CASSLSTSGRYNEQFF. The J gene is TRBJ2-1, the V gene TRBV9, with TRBD2 matching 12 bases. There are 16 residues in the CDR3. Germline V gene data show CDR1 as SGDLS and CDR2 as YYNGEE. V lost 4 bases and J lost 4; bases outside the gene matches: 6.

This sequence joins TRBV4-2 and TRBJ1-2, with TRBD1 matching 11 bases. Germline V gene sequence: CDR1 LGHNA, CDR2 YNFKEQ. With 1 base clipped from V and 6 bases from J, the junction kept 1 base outside the gene matches. The CDR3 runs to 14 residues. CDR3 region: CASSQGDRGDGYTF. The DNA of the CDR3 is TGTGCCAGCAGCCAAGGGGACAGGGGGGATGGCTACACCTTC.

The chain joins TRBV5-6 to TRBJ1-1, with 9 bases lining up with TRBD1. CDR1 is SGHDT and CDR2 is YYEEEE in the germline V gene. The CDR3 has 16 residues. Trimming cost V 1 base and J 4 bases; bases outside gene matches: 8. The CDR3 DNA reads TGTGCCAGCAGCTTGAGAATGGGACAGGGTGCCACTGAAGCTTTCTTT. Its protein product is CASSLRMGQGATEAFF.

This chain links TRBV24-1 with TRBJ2-3; weak D call: TRBD1 (6 bases). The CDR3 consists of 14 residues. The germline V gene encodes CDR1 KGHDR and CDR2 SFDVKD. V dropped 0 bases and J dropped 3 bases, with 6 bases sitting between them. The CDR3 sequence is CATSDLRGTDTQYF. The CDR3 bases are TGTGCCACCAGTGATTTGAGGGGGACAGATACGCAGTATTTT.

The V call is TRBV5-1, the J call TRBJ1-2, with TRBD1 matching 7 bases. CDR1 is SGHRS and CDR2 is YFSETQ in the germline V gene. The CDR3 contains 13 residues. The ends lost 4 bases at V and 2 bases at J; junction bases unmatched: 2. CDR3 nucleotide sequence: TGCGCCAGCAGCGGGGGACAGAACTATGGCTACACCTTC. Translation: CASSGGQNYGYTF.

This clone appeared a few times. The gene calls are TRBV5-4 and TRBJ2-7; 13 positions match TRBD2. Germline V gene data show CDR1 as SGHNT and CDR2 as YYREEE (reference sequence). Trimming at V came to 1 base and at J to 7 bases, leaving 5 bases not matched to a gene. The CDR3 contains 15 residues. CDR3 sequence reads: CASSLSGTSGKEQYF. DNA of the CDR3: TGTGCCAGCAGCTTGTCCGGGACTAGCGGGAAAGAGCAGTACTTC.

This clone was found once. This chain links TRBV10-3 with TRBJ1-5; D gene uncertain. The CDR3 has 14 residues. Germline V gene data show CDR1 as ENHRY and CDR2 as SYGVKD. V gave up 11 bases and J gave up 3 bases, with 17 bases separating them. CDR3 in amino acids: CAAKGGGDNQPQHF. The CDR3 nucleotides read TGTGCCGCCAAGGGAGGCGGGGACAATCAGCCCCAGCATTTT.

This sequence joins TRBV5-4 and TRBJ1-4; D not resolved. Per the germline V gene, CDR1 is SGHNT and CDR2 is YYREEE (reference sequence). This CDR3 is built from 14 residues. The V end was cut by 4 bases, the J end by 7 bases, with 14 bases between. CDR3 nucleotide sequence: TGTGCCAGCAGCGAGGCTCGTGGACCTGAAAAACTGTTTTTT. Residues: CASSEARGPEKLFF.

The chain recombines TRBV13 with TRBJ2-7, with 11 bases matching TRBD1. Trimming took 4 bases from V and 1 from J; bases not matched to a gene: 6. The CDR3 contains 16 residues. In germline, CDR1 is PRHDT, CDR2 FYEKMQ (reference sequence). The CDR3 DNA reads as TGTGCCAGCAGCTCACGGACAGGGGGCGATTCCTACGAGCAGTACTTC. Translated, it gives CASSSRTGGDSYEQYF. The whole variable domain, remainder taken from reference TRBV13 and TRBJ2-7, is AAGVIQSPRHLIKEKRETATLKCYPIPRHDTVYWYQQGPGQDPQFLISFYEKMQSDKGSIPDRFSAQQFSDYHSELNMSSLELGDSALYFCASSSRTGGDSYEQYFGPGTRLTVT.

J is TRBJ1-6 and V is TRBV6-1, with unresolved D. The CDR3 is made up of 17 amino acids. V was shortened by 2 bases and J by 0 bases, with 11 bases between the two germline ends. Germline V gene sequence: CDR1 MNHNS, CDR2 SASEGT. The CDR3 loop is CASSEYGKTSYNSPLHF. The DNA for the CDR3 is TGTGCCAGCAGTGAATATGGGAAGACCTCCTATAATTCACCCCTCCACTTT.

This clone was seen more than once but under ten times. For the CDR3, the DNA is TGTGCCAGCTCACCACAGGGACAGGGAAGGCAGCCCCAGCATTTT. This encodes CASSPQGQGRQPQHF. This rearrangement joins TRBV18 to TRBJ1-5, with 9 bases lining up with TRBD1. The CDR3 runs 15 residues. CDR1 and CDR2 (germline): KGHSH, LQKENI. The V segment lost 1 base and the J segment 7 bases; nucleotides outside the gene matches: 5.

This clone was counted at least ten times. Other DNA sequences in this sample translate to the same CDR3. The chain recombines TRBV27 with TRBJ1-2; 12 bases fit TRBD1. CDR1 is MNHEY and CDR2 is SMNVEV in the germline V gene (reference sequence). J lost 5 bases, V lost 5 bases, and 6 bases had no gene match. There are 15 residues in the CDR3. The CDR3 region has the DNA TGTGCCAGCAGTCCCGGGACAGGGGGCGCGTATGGCTACACCTTC. Translated, it gives CASSPGTGGAYGYTF.